A single sample gave rise to the 26 T cell receptor beta chains below, sequenced in a study of blood T cell repertoires in COVID-19. The data were produced by immunoSEQ multiplex PCR, yet TCRdb's version contains in-frame clones alone and is incomplete. The repertoire holds some 160,000 clones, with approximately 82% as singletons. Sequences were obtained from peripheral blood. The receptors were gathered from a man between 65 and 79 years old who had recovered from COVID-19.

The chain is built from TRBV5-1 and TRBJ1-4; 8 positions agree with TRBD1. The CDR3 has 16 residues. Trimming at V came to 0 bases and at J to 7 bases, leaving 8 bases not matched to a gene. Germline V gene data show CDR1 as SGHRS and CDR2 as YFSETQ. The CDR3 region has the DNA TGCGCCAGCAGCTTGGACCCCGACAGGGGCTTTGAAAAACTGTTTTTT. As protein: CASSLDPDRGFEKLFF. The full variable domain, rest sourced from reference TRBV5-1 and TRBJ1-4, is KAGVTQTPRYLIKTRGQQVTLSCSPISGHRSVSWYQQTPGQGLQFLFEYFSETQRNKGNFPGRFSGRQFSNSRSEMNVSTLELGDSALYLCASSLDPDRGFEKLFFGSGTQLSVL.

The chain couples TRBV12-3 or TRBV12-4 to TRBJ1-5; D is unresolved. The CDR3 runs 12 residues. The V end was cut by 6 bases, the J end by 7 bases, with 10 bases between. The CDR3 here is CASSNAGQPQHF. The DNA of the CDR3 is TGTGCCAGCAGCAACGCGGGCCAGCCCCAGCATTTT.

The chain has TRBV10-3 and TRBJ2-1; possibly TRBD1 for D (6 bases). V lost 4 bases and J lost 0, with 13 bases in between. The germline CDR1 and CDR2 sequences are ENHRY and SYGVKD. CDR3 length: 16 residues. The CDR3, as DNA: TGTGCCATCAGTGTGCAGGGGCAAAGCTCCTACAATGAGCAGTTCTTC. This gives the protein CAISVQGQSSYNEQFF.

The chain links TRBV5-8 to TRBJ2-5, with 8 bases aligning to TRBD1. Germline V gene data show CDR1 as SGHTS and CDR2 as YDEGEE. The CDR3 is 15 amino acids. J lost 2 bases, V lost 0 bases, and 3 bases had no gene match. The CDR3 bases are TGTGCCAGCAGCTTGGCGCAGGGGGCACAAGAGACCCAGTACTTC. Its translation is CASSLAQGAQETQYF.

The chain has TRBV28 and TRBJ2-7; possible D gene TRBD1, 5 bases. V shed 8 bases and J shed 6 bases, with 20 bases lying between them. The CDR3 is 14 residues long. Germline V gene data show CDR1 as MDHEN and CDR2 as SYDVKM. The CDR3 is CASLAQGPNTEQYF. In nucleotides, the CDR3 is TGTGCCAGCCTCGCGCAGGGCCCAAACACCGAGCAGTACTTC.

This chain joins TRBV7-9 and TRBJ2-5; D is possibly TRBD1 (5 bases). The CDR3 runs to 16 residues. CDR1 and CDR2 from the germline V gene are SEHNR and FQNEAQ (reference sequence). Trimming stripped 5 bases from V and 4 bases from J, with 20 bases between. CDR3 region: CASSPPGRDRRETQYF. The DNA of the CDR3 is TGTGCCAGCAGCCCCCCAGGGCGCGACCGTCGAGAGACCCAGTACTTC.

The CDR3 here is CASSPGWDNYEQYF. CDR3 DNA sequence: TGTGCCAGCAGCCCTGGGTGGGACAACTACGAGCAGTACTTC. This sequence joins TRBV5-6 and TRBJ2-7; D is possibly TRBD1 (6 bases). The CDR3 is 14 residues long. Trimming stripped 4 bases from V and 3 bases from J, with 14 bases between. Germline V CDR1 and CDR2: SGHDT, YYEEEE. The full variable domain, rest sourced from reference TRBV5-6 and TRBJ2-7, is DAGVTQSPTHLIKTRGQQVTLRCSPKSGHDTVSWYQQALGQGPQFIFQYYEEEERQRGNFPDRFSGHQFPNYSSELNVNALLLGDSALYLCASSPGWDNYEQYFGPGTRLTVT.

The chain joins TRBV7-9 to TRBJ2-2; D gene uncertain. Trimming cost V 5 bases and J 9 bases, with 7 bases left between them. From germline, CDR1 is SEHNR and CDR2 FQNEAQ (reference sequence). This CDR3 contains 11 residues. The CDR3 DNA reads TGTGCCAGCAGCGCGTCGCGGGAGCTGTTTTTT. This encodes CASSASRELFF.

J is TRBJ2-5 and V is TRBV7-2, with 10 bases identical to TRBD2. J was trimmed by 5 bases and V by 1 base; bases with no gene match: 13. CDR3 size: 18 residues. CDR1 and CDR2 from the germline V gene are SGHTA and FQGNSA. The CDR3 is CASSLVPRASGSEETQYF. CDR3 coding DNA: TGTGCCAGCAGCTTAGTCCCCCGGGCTAGCGGGAGCGAGGAGACCCAGTACTTC.

A word on this clone: Other nucleotide sequences from this sample produce the same CDR3. V and J are TRBV7-9 and TRBJ2-5; 9 bases align to TRBD2. The CDR3 loop spans 14 amino acids. The ends lost 3 bases at V and 5 bases at J; junction bases unmatched: 4. Germline CDR1 reads SEHNR; CDR2 reads FQNEAQ (reference sequence). CDR3 amino acids: CASSLLAGEETQYF. DNA for the CDR3: TGTGCCAGCAGCTTGTTAGCGGGAGAGGAGACCCAGTACTTC.

The chain employs TRBV28 and TRBJ2-7; possible D gene TRBD1, 5 bases. The CDR3 totals 12 residues. Germline CDR1 and CDR2: MDHEN and SYDVKM. V dropped 1 base and J dropped 9 bases, with 10 bases sitting between them. CDR3 protein: CASSLSGAGQYF. In DNA form, the CDR3 reads TGTGCCAGCAGTTTATCTGGGGCAGGGCAGTACTTC.

The J gene is TRBJ2-1, the V gene TRBV7-3; TRBD2 matches at 7 bases. The germline V gene has CDR1 SGHTA and CDR2 FQGTGA. This CDR3 region has 15 residues. With 2 bases clipped from V and 3 bases from J, the junction kept 4 bases outside the gene matches. The CDR3 here is CASSLFSGIYNEQFF. The CDR3 nucleotides read TGTGCCAGCAGCTTATTCAGCGGGATCTACAATGAGCAGTTCTTC.

The chain joins TRBV3-1 (or the pseudogene TRBV3-2) to TRBJ2-3; 9 nucleotides align to TRBD2. This CDR3 spans 16 amino acids. CDR1 and CDR2 (germline): LGHDT, YNNKEL (reference sequence). Germline trimming cut 0 bases from V and 4 bases from J; bases unmatched to any gene: 5. Here the CDR3 reads CASSQEASGNSDTQYF. CDR3 DNA sequence: TGTGCCAGCAGCCAAGAGGCTAGCGGGAATTCAGATACGCAGTATTTT.

The chain recombines TRBV28 with TRBJ2-1; possibly TRBD2 for D (6 bases). The CDR3 is 15 amino acids. V was clipped by 3 bases and J by 0 bases, with 9 bases between them. In germline, CDR1 is MDHEN, CDR2 SYDVKM. The CDR3 sequence is CASSFGGSSYNEQFF. In nucleotides, the CDR3 is TGTGCCAGCAGTTTCGGAGGGAGCTCCTACAATGAGCAGTTCTTC.

The chain's CDR3 is CASSRLDLGGTQYF. In nucleotides, the CDR3 is TGTGCCAGCAGCAGACTAGACCTCGGGGGGACCCAGTACTTC. The chain employs TRBV3-1 (or the pseudogene TRBV3-2) and TRBJ2-5; D is possibly TRBD2 (6 bases). The V and J ends lost 5 bases and 7 bases respectively, with 17 bases between them. The germline gives CDR1 LGHDT, CDR2 YNNKEL (reference sequence). This CDR3 contains 14 residues.

The rearrangement uses TRBV12-3 or TRBV12-4 and TRBJ1-1, with D unresolved. The CDR3 contains 13 residues. Deletions cut 6 bases from V and 1 base from J, with 9 bases between. The CDR3 DNA sequence: TGTGCCAGCAGCCTACAGCAGAACACTGAAGCTTTCTTT. It yields the protein CASSLQQNTEAFF.

This clone was observed once. The chain uses TRBV5-1 and TRBJ2-5; D might be TRBD2 (6 bases). The CDR3 runs to 14 residues. V was pared by 6 bases and J by 2 bases, with 14 bases between. Germline values: CDR1 SGHRS, CDR2 YFSETQ. The DNA for the CDR3 is TGCGCCAGCACCCCGAGGAGGGCTCAAGAGACCCAGTACTTC. Residues: CASTPRRAQETQYF. Variable domain in full (rest from reference TRBV5-1 and TRBJ2-5): KAGVTQTPRYLIKTRGQQVTLSCSPISGHRSVSWYQQTPGQGLQFLFEYFSETQRNKGNFPGRFSGRQFSNSRSEMNVSTLELGDSALYLCASTPRRAQETQYFGPGTRLLVL.

The rearrangement links TRBV18 to TRBJ2-7; 8 positions match TRBD2. Germline V gives CDR1 KGHSH, CDR2 LQKENI. The V and J ends lost 5 bases and 3 bases, in that order; junction bases with no gene match: 3. The CDR3 length is 13 residues. CDR3 bases: TGTGCCAGCTCAACCCTAGCGGGCTACGAGCAGTACTTC. This gives the protein CASSTLAGYEQYF.

The CDR3 sequence is CASSMDRLAGYNEQFF. The CDR3 DNA reads TGCGCCAGCAGCATGGACCGACTAGCGGGCTACAATGAGCAGTTCTTC. The J gene is TRBJ2-1, the V gene TRBV5-1; 10 nucleotides line up with TRBD2. Germline CDR1 and CDR2: SGHRS and YFSETQ. V shed 4 bases, J shed 3 bases, and the junction held 7 bases outside the gene matches. The CDR3 extends over 16 amino acids. The full variable domain, completed using reference TRBV5-1 and TRBJ2-1, is KAGVTQTPRYLIKTRGQQVTLSCSPISGHRSVSWYQQTPGQGLQFLFEYFSETQRNKGNFPGRFSGRQFSNSRSEMNVSTLELGDSALYLCASSMDRLAGYNEQFFGPGTRLTVL.

This clone is a singleton in its sample. The chain has TRBV24-1 and TRBJ1-2, with 9 bases identical to TRBD1. The CDR3 runs to 16 residues. V lost 4 bases to trimming and J lost 0 bases; unmatched junction nucleotides: 5. Germline assignment: CDR1 KGHDR and CDR2 SFDVKD. CDR3: CATSEGQGPSNYGYTF. CDR3 sequence (DNA): TGTGCCACCAGTGAGGGACAGGGACCTTCTAACTATGGCTACACCTTC.

V and J are TRBV28 and TRBJ2-7, with D possibly being TRBD1 (5 bases). V was trimmed by 11 bases and J by 4 bases, leaving 15 bases between them. Germline CDR1 reads MDHEN; CDR2 reads SYDVKM. CDR3 length: 12 residues. The CDR3 protein is CASQGPGYEQYF. In DNA form, the CDR3 reads TGTGCCTCCCAGGGCCCGGGTTACGAGCAGTACTTC.

V usage is TRBV7-2 and J usage is TRBJ2-3; 8 nucleotides align to TRBD2. The length of the CDR3 is 16 residues. Germline trimming cut 5 bases from V and 2 bases from J; bases unmatched to any gene: 9. The germline V gene encodes CDR1 SGHTA and CDR2 FQGNSA. In DNA, the CDR3 is TGTGCCAGCAGCCCGCAGGGCGGGAGGTTCACAGATACGCAGTATTTT. Translation gives CASSPQGGRFTDTQYF.

This chain uses TRBV5-4 with TRBJ2-1; 8 nucleotides match TRBD1. Trimming at V came to 0 bases and at J to 5 bases, leaving 4 bases not matched to a gene. Germline V gene sequence: CDR1 SGHNT, CDR2 YYREEE (reference sequence). The CDR3 runs to 15 residues. The CDR3 bases are TGTGCCAGCAGCTTGGGGACAGGGTGGGACAATGAGCAGTTCTTC. This translates into CASSLGTGWDNEQFF.

This clone was detected only a few times. The chain employs TRBV2 and TRBJ2-2, with D hard to call. This CDR3 is built from 14 residues. Per germline, CDR1 SNHLY and CDR2 FYNNEI. V dropped 3 bases and J dropped 3 bases, with 8 bases sitting between them. The CDR3 spells CASSEFPDTGELFF. The CDR3 nucleotides read TGTGCCAGCAGTGAGTTTCCAGACACCGGGGAGCTGTTTTTT.

The chain recombines TRBV2 with TRBJ2-3, with D maybe TRBD2 (6 bases). In germline, CDR1 is SNHLY, CDR2 FYNNEI. The CDR3 has 13 amino acids. Deletions cut 7 bases from V and 0 bases from J, with 8 bases between. The CDR3 sequence is CASTGTSTDTQYF. As DNA, the CDR3 is TGTGCCAGCACCGGGACTAGCACAGATACGCAGTATTTT.

The chain carries TRBV23-1 and TRBJ2-7; perhaps TRBD2 as D (5 bases). TRBV23-1 qualifies as an ORF whose function is uncertain. This CDR3 has 15 residues. V was shortened by 0 bases and J by 0 bases, with 9 bases between the two germline ends. The CDR3 reads CASSQSGSTSYEQYF. Here the CDR3 DNA reads TGCGCCAGCAGTCAATCTGGGAGTACCTCCTACGAGCAGTACTTC.